These 21 T cell receptor beta chains came from one sample sequenced in a study of graft-versus-host responses after intestinal transplantation. No cognate antigen is known for these TCRs. Sequenced by immunoSEQ multiplex PCR; TCRdb stores in-frame clones only, minus some. The table includes almost 85,000 clones, around 91% detected once. The sequenced sample was unstimulated CD4+ T cells sorted from spleen or lymph node cells, obtained before intestinal transplant. All receptors come from a human donor who received an intestinal transplant.

V is TRBV7-2 and J is TRBJ2-7, with 9 bases identical to TRBD2. Germline V CDR1 and CDR2: SGHTA, FQGNSA. V lost 6 bases and J lost 3; bases outside the gene matches: 9. The CDR3 runs to 15 residues. The CDR3 bases are TGTGCCAGCAGGATAGGGACTAGCTCGCGCTACGAGCAGTACTTC. As protein: CASRIGTSSRYEQYF.

The rearrangement links TRBV5-1 to TRBJ1-1; 8 bases are shared with TRBD1. J lost 1 base, V lost 5 bases, and 10 bases had no gene match. The germline V gene encodes CDR1 SGHRS and CDR2 YFSETQ. This CDR3 contains 16 residues. CDR3 bases: TGCGCCAGCAGGATTGGCACCGGGACAGGGAACACTGAAGCTTTCTTT. Residues: CASRIGTGTGNTEAFF.

The chain uses TRBV6-5 and TRBJ2-7; tentative D call: TRBD1 (6 bases). The CDR3 runs to 13 residues. Germline V gene lookup returns CDR1 MNHEY and CDR2 SVGAGI. V was clipped by 6 bases and J by 2 bases, with 11 bases between them. DNA of the CDR3: TGTGCCAGCAGCCGGGACACCACCTACGAGCAGTACTTC. Translation: CASSRDTTYEQYF.

V and J are TRBV19 and TRBJ2-3, with 14 bases aligning to TRBD2. Germline CDR1 reads LNHDA; CDR2 reads SQIVND (reference sequence). The CDR3 is made up of 15 amino acids. V lost 3 bases, J lost 6 bases, and 2 bases stayed unmatched. The CDR3 region is CASSMGLAGVDTQYF. The CDR3 DNA follows: TGTGCCAGTAGTATGGGACTAGCGGGGGTGGATACGCAGTATTTT.

This chain joins TRBV9 and TRBJ2-3; TRBD2 aligns across 8 bases. The CDR3 is 16 amino acids. Germline CDR1 reads SGDLS; CDR2 reads YYNGEE. The trim removed 1 base at V and 2 bases at J, leaving 6 bases unmatched. The CDR3 region is CASSVKSGGYTDTQYF. In DNA form, the CDR3 reads TGTGCCAGCAGCGTAAAAAGCGGGGGCTACACAGATACGCAGTATTTT.

The genes are TRBV27 and TRBJ2-4; 11 bases map to TRBD1. V was pared by 5 bases and J by 0 bases, with 9 bases of the junction left unmatched. Germline V gives CDR1 MNHEY, CDR2 SMNVEV (reference sequence). CDR3 length: 18 residues. For the CDR3, the DNA is TGTGCCAGCAGTCCTTGGGACAGGGGGGGACTAGCCAAAAACATTCAGTACTTC. It codes for CASSPWDRGGLAKNIQYF.

This chain joins TRBV7-2 and TRBJ1-2; 7 bases are a match to TRBD1. Germline V lookup: CDR1 SGHTA, CDR2 FQGNSA. The CDR3 has 14 amino acids. The V gene end was trimmed by 5 bases and the J gene end by 2 bases; junction bases not matched to a gene: 5. The CDR3 nucleotides read TGTGCCAGCAGCCTCAGGGGGGAGAACTATGGCTACACCTTC. This translates into CASSLRGENYGYTF.

The rearrangement joins TRBV19 to TRBJ1-2; 7 bases are shared with TRBD1. V lost 5 bases to trimming and J lost 4 bases; unmatched junction nucleotides: 10. Germline CDR1 reads LNHDA; CDR2 reads SQIVND (reference sequence). This CDR3 has 15 residues. The DNA for the CDR3 is TGTGCCAGTAGTGGCACCAGACAGGGCGTCTATGGCTACACCTTC. Protein sequence: CASSGTRQGVYGYTF.

The chain couples TRBV30 to TRBJ1-6, with D unresolved. This CDR3 is built from 16 residues. Germline CDR1 GTSNPN, CDR2 SVGIG (reference sequence). Between the trimmed V and J ends, which lost 3 bases and 0 bases, there was a span of 12 bases. The DNA of the CDR3 is TGTGCCTGGAGCCTTTCAAGGAGCTCCTATAATTCACCCCTCCACTTT. As protein: CAWSLSRSSYNSPLHF.

The chain is built from TRBV5-6 and TRBJ2-3; D unresolved. Germline lookup yields CDR1 SGHDT and CDR2 YYEEEE. The V end lost 5 bases, the J end lost 0 bases, and 13 bases lay between the germline ends. This CDR3 comprises 15 residues. The CDR3 DNA reads TGTGCCAGCAGAAGGATCGAGACTAGCACAGATACGCAGTATTTT. It translates to CASRRIETSTDTQYF.

This chain connects TRBV27 to TRBJ2-1; D perhaps matches TRBD1 (6 bases). The germline V gene encodes CDR1 MNHEY and CDR2 SMNVEV (reference sequence). CDR3 length: 15 residues. The germline V and J ends were trimmed by 3 bases and 0 bases, with 9 bases remaining between them. The CDR3 DNA reads TGTGCCAGCAGTTTGACAGGTCTCTCCTACAATGAGCAGTTCTTC. Encoded protein: CASSLTGLSYNEQFF.

In its sample, this clone was seen a few times. The chain joins TRBV30 to TRBJ2-1; the D gene is possibly TRBD1 (5 bases). The length of the CDR3 is 14 residues. Germline CDR1 and CDR2: GTSNPN and SVGIG (reference sequence). Trimming pared 1 base from V and 6 bases from J, leaving 13 bases between. The CDR3 bases are TGTGCCTGGAGTGCCGGACACTCACTCAATGAGCAGTTCTTC. This encodes CAWSAGHSLNEQFF. Full variable domain (outside the CDR3, taken from reference TRBV30 and TRBJ2-1): SQTIHQWPATLVQPVGSPLSLECTVEGTSNPNLYWYRQAAGRGLQLLFYSVGIGQISSEVPQNLSASRPQDRQFILSSKKLLLSDSGFYLCAWSAGHSLNEQFFGPGTRLTVL.

The chain has TRBV7-2 and TRBJ2-5; D possibly corresponds to TRBD1 (7 bases). Germline assignment: CDR1 SGHTA and CDR2 FQGNSA. There are 16 residues in the CDR3. Trimming took off 1 base at V and 2 bases at J, with 14 bases between the two ends. Here the CDR3 reads CASSLGSGGGQETQYF. CDR3 DNA: TGTGCCAGCAGCTTAGGGTCAGGGGGAGGTCAAGAGACCCAGTACTTC.

This chain links TRBV5-1 with TRBJ2-3, with 8 nucleotides matching TRBD1. V lost 2 bases, J lost 0 bases, and 8 bases stayed unmatched. CDR1 SGHRS and CDR2 YFSETQ come from the germline V gene. The CDR3 covers 17 residues. The CDR3: CASSLSGTGPSTDTQYF. The CDR3 bases are TGCGCCAGCAGCTTATCCGGGACAGGACCTAGCACAGATACGCAGTATTTT.

This clone was counted a few times. The chain uses TRBV10-3 and TRBJ1-4; D is uncertain. Germline-derived CDR1 and CDR2 are ENHRY and SYGVKD. CDR3 length equals 14 residues. Trimming pared 2 bases from V and 7 bases from J, leaving 11 bases between. Here the CDR3 reads CAISEESRGEKLFF. DNA for the CDR3: TGTGCCATCAGTGAGGAGTCTCGGGGTGAAAAACTGTTTTTT.

The J gene is TRBJ1-4, the V gene TRBV4-3; 7 positions agree with TRBD1. CDR1 is LGHNA and CDR2 is YSLEER in the germline V gene. The CDR3 covers 14 residues. With V trimmed by 5 bases and J by 3 bases, 3 bases remained unmatched. Written as DNA, the CDR3 is TGCGCCAGCAGCGAAGGGACAGCTAATGAAAAACTGTTTTTT. Its translation: CASSEGTANEKLFF.

CDR3 DNA: TGTGCCAGCAGCTTAGGGTCGGGGGGCCCAGGCAACGAGCAGTACTTC. As protein: CASSLGSGGPGNEQYF. The gene calls are TRBV7-9 and TRBJ2-7, with D possibly being TRBD2 (7 bases). The ends were cut back, 1 base at V and 5 bases at J, with 18 bases in the middle. The germline CDR1 and CDR2 sequences are SEHNR and FQNEAQ (reference sequence). CDR3 size: 16 residues.

The chain is built from TRBV6-5 and TRBJ2-3, with 10 bases fitting TRBD2. Losses at the gene ends were 4 bases for V and 6 bases for J; bases not matched to a gene: 7. CDR3 length: 15 amino acids. CDR1 MNHEY and CDR2 SVGAGI come from the germline V gene. The CDR3, as DNA: TGTGCCAGCAGTTTAAGCGGGGGGGCCGTGGATACGCAGTATTTT. This encodes CASSLSGGAVDTQYF.

This chain links TRBV30 with TRBJ1-6, with 8 bases aligning to TRBD1. Germline values: CDR1 GTSNPN, CDR2 SVGIG (reference sequence). Unmatched junction bases numbered 4, after V lost 5 bases and J lost 7 bases. CDR3 length equals 13 residues. The CDR3 spells CAWAGQGNSPLHF. CDR3 nucleotides: TGTGCCTGGGCTGGACAGGGAAATTCACCCCTCCACTTT.

This chain connects TRBV5-6 to TRBJ2-3, with D maybe TRBD2 (6 bases). The CDR3 is 15 residues long. Trimming removed 2 bases from V and 1 base from J, with 11 bases in between. Germline assignment: CDR1 SGHDT and CDR2 YYEEEE. The CDR3 is CASSFGTSGTDTQYF. DNA of the CDR3: TGTGCCAGCAGCTTTGGGACTTCTGGCACAGATACGCAGTATTTT.

The V gene is TRBV5-1, the J gene TRBJ2-5, with D possibly being TRBD1 (6 bases). Per the germline V gene, CDR1 is SGHRS and CDR2 is YFSETQ. The CDR3 loop spans 16 amino acids. V lost 2 bases to trimming and J lost 5 bases, with 19 bases between them. CDR3 coding DNA: TGCGCCAGCAGCTTTGGTCCACAGGGTATTAGCGAGACCCAGTACTTC. As protein: CASSFGPQGISETQYF.